These 28 T cell receptor beta chains originate from one sample sequenced in a study of blood T cell repertoires in COVID-19. Sequenced by immunoSEQ multiplex PCR; TCRdb stores in-frame clones only, minus some. The sample holds over 80,000 clones, 75% to 90% seen once. The specimen was peripheral blood. These receptors all stem from a man at least 80 years old with active or convalescent COVID-19.

V usage is TRBV3-1 (or the pseudogene TRBV3-2) and J usage is TRBJ1-2, with 8 bases matching TRBD1. J lost 6 bases, V lost 4 bases, and 4 bases had no gene match. The CDR3 is made up of 13 amino acids. The germline V gene encodes CDR1 LGHDT and CDR2 YNNKEL (reference sequence). CDR3 in amino acids: CASSPGQGNGYTF. In nucleotides, the CDR3 is TGTGCCAGCAGCCCTGGACAGGGTAATGGCTACACCTTC.

There are a few counts of this clone. This rearrangement joins TRBV19 to TRBJ1-5; D is uncertain. CDR1 is LNHDA, CDR2 SQIVND, per germline (reference sequence). This CDR3 has 15 residues. Trimming left V 4 bases short and J 6 bases short, with 16 bases between. CDR3 protein: CASSTVGGVSQPQHF. CDR3 DNA sequence: TGTGCCAGTAGTACCGTCGGCGGGGTAAGTCAGCCCCAGCATTTT. The whole variable domain, remainder taken from reference TRBV19 and TRBJ1-5, is DGGITQSPKYLFRKEGQNVTLSCEQNLNHDAMYWYRQDPGQGLRLIYYSQIVNDFQKGDIAEGYSVSREKKESFPLTVTSAQKNPTAFYLCASSTVGGVSQPQHFGDGTRLSIL.

This clone has only a few counts. The rearrangement joins TRBV5-1 to TRBJ1-1; D is undetermined. CDR1 SGHRS and CDR2 YFSETQ come from the germline V gene. This CDR3 region has 16 residues. Trimming took 3 bases from V and 0 from J, leaving 15 bases between them. Here the CDR3 DNA reads TGCGCCAGCAGCTCAGGTCCATCTTTGATGAACACTGAAGCTTTCTTT. Encoded protein: CASSSGPSLMNTEAFF. The full variable domain, in which reference TRBV5-1 and TRBJ1-1 provide the parts outside the CDR3, is KAGVTQTPRYLIKTRGQQVTLSCSPISGHRSVSWYQQTPGQGLQFLFEYFSETQRNKGNFPGRFSGRQFSNSRSEMNVSTLELGDSALYLCASSSGPSLMNTEAFFGQGTRLTVV.

This clone came up once. The chain has TRBV10-2 and TRBJ1-5; D remains unclear. The V end lost 2 bases, the J end lost 6 bases, and 14 bases lay between the germline ends. The germline CDR1 and CDR2 sequences are WSHSY and SAAADI. The CDR3 is 15 residues long. CDR3 in DNA: TGCGCCAGCAGTGAGCTACCCCGGGGTCCTCAGCCCCAGCATTTT. It is translated as CASSELPRGPQPQHF.

CDR3 region: CASSWTGLNEQFF. DNA of the CDR3: TGTGCCAGCAGCTGGACAGGGCTTAATGAGCAGTTCTTC. The rearrangement joins TRBV5-5 to TRBJ2-1; TRBD1 matches at 8 bases. CDR1 and CDR2 from the germline V gene are SGHKS and YYEKEE (reference sequence). V shed 3 bases and J 7 bases; nucleotides not matched to a gene: 3. The CDR3 is 13 amino acids.

This chain joins TRBV4-1 and TRBJ2-1, with 12 bases matching TRBD2. V shed 0 bases and J 8 bases; nucleotides not matched to a gene: 14. The V gene's germline CDR1 is MGHRA and CDR2 YSYEKL. The CDR3 runs to 19 residues. Here the CDR3 DNA reads TGCGCCAGCAGCCAAGATGCGGGGCTAGCGGGAGGGCGTAGGGATGAGCAGTTCTTC. This translates into CASSQDAGLAGGRRDEQFF.

The chain combines TRBV3-1 (or the pseudogene TRBV3-2) with TRBJ1-1; D gene ambiguous. The ends were cut back, 2 bases at V and 2 bases at J, with 3 bases in the middle. Germline-derived CDR1 and CDR2 are LGHDT and YNNKEL (reference sequence). This CDR3 has 12 amino acids. CDR3 residues: CASSQLNTEAFF. The CDR3 coding sequence is TGTGCCAGCAGCCAACTAAACACTGAAGCTTTCTTT.

This chain uses TRBV18 with TRBJ2-7; the D gene is possibly TRBD2 (6 bases). V was clipped by 6 bases and J by 5 bases, with 14 bases between them. Germline CDR1 is KGHSH and CDR2 is LQKENI. The CDR3 runs to 13 residues. DNA of the CDR3: TGTGCCAGCTCCCAGACTAGATCCGACGAGCAGTACTTC. Amino acid sequence: CASSQTRSDEQYF.

This sequence joins TRBV11-2 and TRBJ1-1, with 9 bases aligning to TRBD1. Germline values: CDR1 SGHAT, CDR2 FQNNGV. The CDR3 covers 15 residues. The V gene end was trimmed by 4 bases and the J gene end by 4 bases; junction bases not matched to a gene: 7. The CDR3 sequence: CASSSPRQGGTEAFF. The CDR3 region has the DNA TGTGCCAGCAGCTCTCCTCGACAGGGGGGCACTGAAGCTTTCTTT.

The chain employs TRBV7-6 and TRBJ1-1; D is possibly TRBD1 (5 bases). This CDR3 spans 15 amino acids. From germline, CDR1 is SGHVS and CDR2 FNYEAQ. V gave up 5 bases and J gave up 4 bases, with 17 bases separating them. The CDR3 coding sequence is TGTGCCAGCAGCCCCCGGGGGGGAGGAAGCACTGAAGCTTTCTTT. Encoded protein: CASSPRGGGSTEAFF. Using reference TRBV7-6 and TRBJ1-1 for the parts outside the CDR3, the full variable domain is GAGVSQSPRYKVTKRGQDVALRCDPISGHVSLYWYRQALGQGPEFLTYFNYEAQQDKSGLPNDRFSAERPEGSISTLTIQRTEQRDSAMYRCASSPRGGGSTEAFFGQGTRLTVV.

The chain uses TRBV9 and TRBJ2-1; TRBD1 matches 10 bases. This CDR3 is 15 amino acids long. Germline lookup yields CDR1 SGDLS and CDR2 YYNGEE. V lost 4 bases, J lost 3 bases, and 4 bases stayed unmatched. This CDR3 is CASSLRTGGYNEQFF. In DNA form, the CDR3 reads TGTGCCAGCAGCCTCAGGACAGGGGGCTACAATGAGCAGTTCTTC.

This clone was counted only a few times. The rearrangement uses TRBV15 and TRBJ2-2; D may be TRBD1 (5 bases). Trimming took off 4 bases at V and 6 bases at J, with 9 bases between the two ends. There are 13 residues in the CDR3. CDR1 is LNHNV and CDR2 is YYDKDF in the germline V gene (reference sequence). The CDR3 coding sequence is TGTGCCACCAGCACCCGCAGGGCCGGGGAGCTGTTTTTT. Encoded protein: CATSTRRAGELFF. The full variable domain, rest sourced from reference TRBV15 and TRBJ2-2, is DAMVIQNPRYQVTQFGKPVTLSCSQTLNHNVMYWYQQKSSQAPKLLFHYYDKDFNNEADTPDNFQSRRPNTSFCFLDIRSPGLGDTAMYLCATSTRRAGELFFGEGSRLTVL.

DNA of the CDR3: TGTGCCAGCAGCCCCCGGCTTAGCGGGAGTACCGCCGGGGAGCTGTTTTTT. As protein: CASSPRLSGSTAGELFF. V gene TRBV11-2 combines with J gene TRBJ2-2; 9 bases align to TRBD2. The germline V gene encodes CDR1 SGHAT and CDR2 FQNNGV. The CDR3 runs to 17 residues. The junction had 13 bases not matched to a gene; V was cut back by 5 bases and J by 6 bases. The complete variable domain, with remaining parts taken from reference TRBV11-2 and TRBJ2-2, reads EAGVAQSPRYKIIEKRQSVAFWCNPISGHATLYWYQQILGQGPKLLIQFQNNGVVDDSQLPKDRFSAERLKGVDSTLKIQPAKLEDSAVYLCASSPRLSGSTAGELFFGEGSRLTVL.

The chain combines TRBV2 with TRBJ1-5; weak D call: TRBD1 (5 bases). The germline gives CDR1 SNHLY, CDR2 FYNNEI. V was cut by 1 base and J by 1 base, with 11 bases left in between. The CDR3 loop spans 16 amino acids. The chain's CDR3 is CASSEDSRVSNQPQHF. The CDR3, as DNA: TGTGCCAGCAGTGAAGACTCCAGGGTGAGCAATCAGCCCCAGCATTTT.

The V and J genes are TRBV5-1 and TRBJ1-2, with TRBD1 matching over 12 bases. V lost 3 bases to trimming and J lost 7 bases; unmatched junction nucleotides: 10. Germline V CDR1 and CDR2: SGHRS, YFSETQ. CDR3 length: 16 residues. CDR3 nucleotide sequence: TGCGCCAGCAGCTCAGACCCGGGACAGGGGGCTCGTGGCTACACCTTC. It codes for CASSSDPGQGARGYTF. The variable domain in full, completed from reference TRBV5-1 and TRBJ1-2, reads KAGVTQTPRYLIKTRGQQVTLSCSPISGHRSVSWYQQTPGQGLQFLFEYFSETQRNKGNFPGRFSGRQFSNSRSEMNVSTLELGDSALYLCASSSDPGQGARGYTFGSGTRLTVV.

The chain joins TRBV20-1 to TRBJ1-1; D might be TRBD1 (6 bases). V gave up 3 bases and J gave up 0 bases, with 14 bases separating them. This CDR3 is built from 15 residues. The germline gives CDR1 DFQATT, CDR2 SNEGSKA (reference sequence). The CDR3 nucleotides are TGCAGTGCTAGTGGGCAGGGGCTCCTGAACACTGAAGCTTTCTTT. It codes for CSASGQGLLNTEAFF.

This chain connects TRBV7-9 to TRBJ2-4; 16 nucleotides line up with TRBD2. The CDR3 is 18 amino acids. CDR1 is SEHNR and CDR2 is FQNEAQ in the germline V gene (reference sequence). J gave up 8 bases and V 4 bases, and 11 bases lay outside the gene matches. The CDR3 loop is CASSSLGTSGRASYIQYF. The DNA of the CDR3 is TGTGCCAGCAGCTCACTAGGGACTAGCGGGAGGGCCAGTTACATTCAGTACTTC.

The V call is TRBV19, the J call TRBJ2-7; TRBD1 might be the D (7 bases). Germline assignment: CDR1 LNHDA and CDR2 SQIVND (reference sequence). V lost 6 bases and J lost 5, with 20 bases in between. CDR3 size: 15 residues. CDR3: CASSRQGSGMNEQYF. The DNA for the CDR3 is TGTGCCAGTAGCAGACAGGGTAGCGGAATGAACGAGCAGTACTTC.

The chain links TRBV18 to TRBJ2-6, with 8 nucleotides matching TRBD1. Germline lookup yields CDR1 KGHSH and CDR2 LQKENI. The CDR3 runs 18 residues. Trimming removed 2 bases from V and 4 bases from J; junction bases left unmatched: 10. The CDR3 DNA reads as TGTGCCAGCTCACCATATCCAGGGGGCGCGGACGGGGCCAACGTCCTGACTTTC. Encoded protein: CASSPYPGGADGANVLTF. The variable domain in full, with the rest retrieved from reference TRBV18 and TRBJ2-6, is NAGVMQNPRHLVRRRGQEARLRCSPMKGHSHVYWYRQLPEEGLKFMVYLQKENIIDESGMPKERFSAEFPKEGPSILRIQQVVRGDSAAYFCASSPYPGGADGANVLTFGAGSRLTVL.

This clone appeared a few times. The chain uses TRBV6-2 or TRBV6-3 and TRBJ1-5; D is undetermined. The CDR3 extends over 13 amino acids. V dropped 5 bases and J dropped 5 bases, with 10 bases sitting between them. Germline V gives CDR1 MNHEY, CDR2 SVGEGT. CDR3 nucleotide sequence: TGTGCCAGCAGTCAGTGGGGAGATCAGCCCCAGCATTTT. Translated: CASSQWGDQPQHF.

In this sample, this clone turned up a few times. J is TRBJ2-2 and V is TRBV19, with unresolved D. Germline V gene lookup returns CDR1 LNHDA and CDR2 SQIVND (reference sequence). CDR3 length equals 16 residues. The V end was cut by 3 bases, the J end by 4 bases, with 15 bases between. CDR3 in amino acids: CASSIQSEVFTGELFF. The CDR3 nucleotides read TGTGCCAGTAGTATTCAGAGCGAGGTTTTCACCGGGGAGCTGTTTTTT.

The chain links TRBV3-1 (or the pseudogene TRBV3-2) to TRBJ1-6; 7 bases are shared with TRBD1. Germline V gene sequence: CDR1 LGHDT, CDR2 YNNKEL (reference sequence). The CDR3 is made up of 15 amino acids. V dropped 6 bases and J dropped 4; count of bases not matched to a gene: 6. The CDR3 sequence is CASRKTGQYNSPLHF. The CDR3 DNA reads as TGTGCCAGCAGAAAAACGGGACAGTATAATTCACCCCTCCACTTT.

J is TRBJ1-6 and V is TRBV11-3; perhaps TRBD1 as D (5 bases). CDR1 and CDR2 from the germline V gene are SGHNT and YENEEA. Trimming removed 5 bases at V and 9 bases at J, with 11 bases between. This CDR3 spans 13 amino acids. The CDR3 loop is CASSDSGGSPLHF. The CDR3 nucleotides read TGTGCCAGCAGCGACAGCGGGGGTTCACCCCTCCACTTT.

This chain uses TRBV19 with TRBJ1-2; 8 bases match TRBD1. V lost 3 bases and J lost 4; bases outside the gene matches: 10. Germline-derived CDR1 and CDR2 are LNHDA and SQIVND (reference sequence). This CDR3 region has 16 residues. The CDR3 protein is CASSMSRQGRAYGYTF. The CDR3 DNA follows: TGTGCCAGTAGTATGAGTAGACAGGGGCGCGCCTATGGCTACACCTTC.

The V call is TRBV3-1 (or the pseudogene TRBV3-2), the J call TRBJ2-1; 7 positions agree with TRBD2. In germline, CDR1 is LGHDT, CDR2 YNNKEL (reference sequence). The CDR3 extends over 13 amino acids. V was pared by 1 base and J by 15 bases, with 9 bases of the junction left unmatched. The CDR3 bases are TGTGCCAGCAGCCAAGTCCTGGGGACTATCTTGTTCTTC. This gives the protein CASSQVLGTILFF.

V is TRBV7-2 and J is TRBJ2-5; a possible D gene is TRBD2 (6 bases). Trimming took off 5 bases at V and 2 bases at J, with 12 bases between the two ends. The CDR3 extends over 14 amino acids. CDR1 and CDR2 from the germline V gene are SGHTA and FQGNSA. CDR3 sequence reads: CASSPGDTQETQYF. CDR3 DNA: TGTGCCAGCAGCCCGGGGGATACACAAGAGACCCAGTACTTC.

The chain combines TRBV3-1 (or the pseudogene TRBV3-2) with TRBJ1-2, with D perhaps matching TRBD1 (5 bases). V dropped 0 bases and J dropped 8 bases, with 7 bases sitting between them. The CDR3 is made up of 12 amino acids. Looked up from germline, CDR1 is LGHDT and CDR2 is YNNKEL (reference sequence). CDR3 loop: CASSQDNRGYTF. Written as DNA, the CDR3 is TGTGCCAGCAGCCAAGACAACAGGGGCTACACCTTC.

V usage is TRBV7-2 and J usage is TRBJ2-1; 7 positions agree with TRBD2. The V gene's germline CDR1 is SGHTA and CDR2 FQGNSA. The CDR3 is 14 amino acids. The ends lost 5 bases at V and 6 bases at J; junction bases unmatched: 7. CDR3 DNA: TGTGCCAGCAGCCGTCTAGCGGCCAGCAATGAGCAGTTCTTC. Protein: CASSRLAASNEQFF.